The clone carrying this TCR beta chain was seen ten or more times. The antigen remains undetermined. Amplification of TCR alpha and beta CDR3 regions from RNA used iRepertoire nested multiplex PCR. For one-step reverse transcription and amplification, roughly 85-450 ng of tissue mRNA or PBMC total RNA was used. TCRdb recomputed calls from the multiplex PCR reads with MiXCR, one row per CDR3 protein. This sample has about 12,000 distinct CDR3 sequences, with 26% found just once. This entry comes from a study of glioma-infiltrating T cells. The CDR3 totals 15 residues. CDR1 and CDR2 (germline): DFQATT, SNEGSKA (reference sequence). Deletions cut 6 bases from V and 1 base from J, with 19 bases between. Whole-study findings and limits: Above-expected tissue-blood divergence occurred in all gliomas, most in low-grade ones. Very few CDR3 sequences were shared between tissue and blood.

The source of this sequence is a human donor with low-grade glioma or glioblastoma, undergoing nonglioma brain surgery, or in good health (not recorded which). The sample consisted of glioma tissue, nonneoplastic brain tissue, or PBMCs (not recorded which). This chain connects TRBV20-1 to TRBJ2-7, with a tentative D call TRBD2 (5 bases). CDR3 bases: TGCAGTGCCCGTAACCGGAGAGCGGAGTCCTACGAGCAGTACTTC. It codes for CSARNRRAESYEQYF.